These 25 T cell receptor beta chains were sequenced from one sample in a study of blood T cell repertoires in COVID-19. Some clones are missing from TCRdb's copy, which holds only in-frame ones; the method was immunoSEQ multiplex PCR. The table includes roughly 410,000 clones, more than 75% detected once. The sequenced sample consisted of peripheral blood. The receptors derive from a woman aged 55-69 years with COVID-19, enrolled during active disease.

The chain is built from TRBV27 and TRBJ2-2; TRBD2 aligns across 8 bases. The CDR3 sequence is 18 residues long. The germline CDR1 and CDR2 sequences are MNHEY and SMNVEV (reference sequence). V was pared by 4 bases and J by 6 bases, with 16 bases of the junction left unmatched. CDR3 DNA sequence: TGTGCCAGCAGTTCAATAGCGGGGCCGTTCGGGAGTGCCGGGGAGCTGTTTTTT. Encoded protein: CASSSIAGPFGSAGELFF.

The chain employs TRBV28 and TRBJ1-2, with 7 bases aligning to TRBD1. Germline assignment: CDR1 MDHEN and CDR2 SYDVKM. The trim removed 6 bases at V and 4 bases at J, leaving 8 bases unmatched. CDR3 size: 14 residues. The DNA of the CDR3 is TGTGCCAGCAGAGACAGGGCTGGGAGCTATGGCTACACCTTC. Encoded protein: CASRDRAGSYGYTF.

The sample holds a few counts of this clone. The chain uses TRBV7-9 and TRBJ2-7, with 8 bases matching TRBD1. Germline V gene lookup returns CDR1 SEHNR and CDR2 FQNEAQ (reference sequence). CDR3 length: 14 amino acids. V lost 5 bases, J lost 4 bases, and 7 bases stayed unmatched. In nucleotides, the CDR3 is TGTGCCAGCAGCCACGACAGGGGACAGTACGAGCAGTACTTC. Its protein is CASSHDRGQYEQYF.

The genes are TRBV4-1 and TRBJ2-7; D is undetermined. CDR3 length: 13 residues. Between the trimmed V and J ends, which lost 4 bases and 8 bases, there was a span of 15 bases. Germline V gene sequence: CDR1 MGHRA, CDR2 YSYEKL. The CDR3 bases are TGCGCCAGCAGCCTGGAGCCTGGGTCCAAGCAGTACTTC. This sequence encodes CASSLEPGSKQYF.

The chain is built from TRBV28 and TRBJ1-5, with 8 bases matching TRBD1. The CDR3 consists of 17 residues. Germline lookup yields CDR1 MDHEN and CDR2 SYDVKM. J gave up 2 bases and V 6 bases, and 12 bases lay outside the gene matches. CDR3 nucleotides: TGTGCCAGCAGCCCCGGACAGGGAAAGGGGCGCAATCAGCCCCAGCATTTT. It yields the protein CASSPGQGKGRNQPQHF.

This clone appeared once. The V call is TRBV27, the J call TRBJ2-7, with 7 bases lining up with TRBD1. Germline CDR1 and CDR2: MNHEY and SMNVEV (reference sequence). The CDR3 runs 15 residues. Trimming cost V 4 bases and J 5 bases; bases outside gene matches: 11. The DNA for the CDR3 is TGTGCCAGCAGTTCGCACAGGGGAAGCTCTAACGAGCAGTACTTC. This translates into CASSSHRGSSNEQYF.

This clone was observed a single time. V gene TRBV6-5 combines with J gene TRBJ1-1, with TRBD1 as a possible D gene (5 bases). CDR1 and CDR2 from the germline V gene are MNHEY and SVGAGI. Deletions cut 10 bases from V and 1 base from J, with 13 bases between. This CDR3 contains 13 residues. The CDR3 sequence: CATLDSPNTEAFF. CDR3 nucleotides: TGTGCCACCCTTGACAGCCCGAACACTGAAGCTTTCTTT.

V usage is TRBV9 and J usage is TRBJ2-1; D is uncertain. The V gene lost 2 bases and the J gene lost 6 bases, with 12 bases spanning the gap. From germline, CDR1 is SGDLS and CDR2 YYNGEE. The CDR3 is 14 amino acids. In DNA, the CDR3 is TGTGCCAGCAGCGTGAACCCCCAGGTCAATGAGCAGTTCTTC. It yields the protein CASSVNPQVNEQFF.

The chain uses TRBV28 and TRBJ2-7; 9 bases line up with TRBD2. Germline loops: CDR1 MDHEN, CDR2 SYDVKM. Trimming cost V 5 bases and J 0 bases; bases outside gene matches: 5. The CDR3 extends over 15 amino acids. CDR3 nucleotides: TGTGCCAGCAGTCTTAGCGGGGGACCCTCCTACGAGCAGTACTTC. Encoded protein: CASSLSGGPSYEQYF.

V usage is TRBV7-2 and J usage is TRBJ2-1, with 9 bases lining up with TRBD1. The CDR3 runs 15 residues. Losses at the gene ends were 6 bases for V and 5 bases for J; bases not matched to a gene: 8. CDR1 is SGHTA, CDR2 FQGNSA, per germline. The CDR3 spells CASSIRDRANNEQFF. In nucleotides, the CDR3 is TGTGCCAGCAGTATCCGGGACAGGGCAAACAATGAGCAGTTCTTC.

The V call is TRBV11-2, the J call TRBJ2-7; D gene ambiguous. The germline CDR1 and CDR2 sequences are SGHAT and FQNNGV. V lost 3 bases, J lost 3 bases, and 15 bases lay in between. This CDR3 is 15 amino acids long. The CDR3 region is CASSFDQVVVYEQYF. The CDR3 DNA is TGTGCCAGCAGCTTCGACCAGGTGGTTGTCTACGAGCAGTACTTC.

The V call is TRBV5-8, the J call TRBJ2-7; 7 bases are shared with TRBD1. The CDR3 totals 15 residues. The germline CDR1 and CDR2 sequences are SGHTS and YDEGEE. J lost 4 bases, V lost 1 base, and 8 bases had no gene match. This CDR3 reads CASSLLGQGVYEQYF. For the CDR3, the DNA is TGTGCCAGCAGCTTGTTGGGGCAGGGGGTTTACGAGCAGTACTTC.

The chain combines TRBV9 with TRBJ2-2; 8 bases agree with TRBD1. CDR1 SGDLS and CDR2 YYNGEE come from the germline V gene. Trimming at V came to 4 bases and at J to 2 bases, leaving 7 bases not matched to a gene. The CDR3 has 16 amino acids. CDR3 region: CASSSGQGRNTGELFF. The DNA of the CDR3 is TGTGCCAGCAGCTCCGGACAGGGTCGAAACACCGGGGAGCTGTTTTTT.

The genes are TRBV9 and TRBJ2-1, with 7 bases aligning to TRBD2. This CDR3 spans 14 amino acids. V shed 4 bases, J shed 12 bases, and the junction held 13 bases outside the gene matches. CDR1 and CDR2 (germline): SGDLS, YYNGEE. The DNA for the CDR3 is TGTGCCAGCAGCCCCTCGGTAGGTGGGGGGGTGCAGTTCTTC. This codes for CASSPSVGGGVQFF.

The chain combines TRBV15 with TRBJ1-1; 9 bases are a match to TRBD1. There are 13 residues in the CDR3. Trimming cost V 9 bases and J 3 bases; bases outside gene matches: 5. Germline CDR1 reads LNHNV; CDR2 reads YYDKDF (reference sequence). The CDR3 protein is CATTGGWDTEAFF. The CDR3 DNA reads as TGTGCCACAACAGGGGGCTGGGACACTGAAGCTTTCTTT.

The V and J genes are TRBV6-5 and TRBJ2-7, with D perhaps TRBD2 (5 bases). The germline V and J ends were trimmed by 10 bases and 6 bases, with 19 bases remaining between them. The CDR3 extends over 13 amino acids. Per the germline V gene, CDR1 is MNHEY and CDR2 is SVGAGI. The chain's CDR3 is CATRTFSRVEQYF. In DNA, the CDR3 is TGTGCCACCCGGACTTTCTCGAGGGTCGAGCAGTACTTC.

In DNA, the CDR3 is TGCGCCAGCAGCCAGCCCGGACAAGACTATGGCTACACCTTC. Protein product: CASSQPGQDYGYTF. The chain combines TRBV4-1 with TRBJ1-2, with D perhaps TRBD1 (5 bases). Trimming left V 3 bases short and J 3 bases short, with 11 bases between. The CDR3 consists of 14 residues. From germline, CDR1 is MGHRA and CDR2 YSYEKL.

This rearrangement joins TRBV11-2 to TRBJ2-3, with TRBD2 as a possible D gene (5 bases). The CDR3 is 18 residues long. Germline assignment: CDR1 SGHAT and CDR2 FQNNGV. Trimming pared 7 bases from V and 3 bases from J, leaving 26 bases between. The CDR3 sequence is CASTLGRRRTAGTDTQYF. The CDR3 coding sequence is TGTGCCAGCACACTAGGCCGAAGAAGGACGGCCGGGACAGATACGCAGTATTTT.

The rearrangement uses TRBV4-2 and TRBJ2-7, with D perhaps matching TRBD2 (5 bases). Germline CDR1 reads LGHNA; CDR2 reads YNFKEQ. Trimming cost V 0 bases and J 2 bases, with 8 bases left between them. The CDR3 is 14 amino acids. For the CDR3, the DNA is TGTGCCAGCAGCCAAGAAACGGGGACCTACGAGCAGTACTTC. Amino acids: CASSQETGTYEQYF.

This clone was seen only a few times. V gene TRBV5-1 combines with J gene TRBJ2-7; 12 positions match TRBD1. The germline V gene encodes CDR1 SGHRS and CDR2 YFSETQ. This CDR3 is 15 amino acids long. Unmatched junction bases numbered 6, after V lost 3 bases and J lost 5 bases. Here the CDR3 DNA reads TGCGCCAGCAGCTACGGGACAGGGGGCATCAACGAGCAGTACTTC. It specifies CASSYGTGGINEQYF.

This chain links TRBV5-4 with TRBJ2-2, with 8 bases aligning to TRBD2. Germline CDR1 and CDR2: SGHNT and YYREEE (reference sequence). The CDR3 covers 16 residues. V lost 6 bases, J lost 0 bases, and 7 bases stayed unmatched. The CDR3: CASTVPGLANTGELFF. The CDR3 DNA sequence: TGTGCCAGCACCGTCCCGGGACTAGCGAACACCGGGGAGCTGTTTTTT.

This sequence joins TRBV9 and TRBJ2-3; TRBD1 is a possible D gene (5 bases). Per germline, CDR1 SGDLS and CDR2 YYNGEE. The CDR3 has 15 amino acids. V lost 2 bases and J 3 bases, leaving 13 bases between the germline ends. The CDR3 loop is CASSVGRLGTDTQYF. The CDR3 region has the DNA TGTGCCAGCAGCGTGGGGCGATTGGGAACAGATACGCAGTATTTT.

This chain connects TRBV24-1 to TRBJ2-1; possible D gene TRBD2, 5 bases. The CDR3 is 14 residues long. The V and J ends lost 9 bases and 0 bases respectively, with 11 bases between them. Germline V gives CDR1 KGHDR, CDR2 SFDVKD. The CDR3 spells CATGRGSSYNEQFF. In nucleotides, the CDR3 is TGTGCCACCGGTCGGGGTAGCTCCTACAATGAGCAGTTCTTC.

CDR3 amino acids: CASSQERRGYNEQFF. In nucleotides, the CDR3 is TGTGCCAGCAGCCAAGAGAGGCGGGGGTACAATGAGCAGTTCTTC. The chain has TRBV4-2 and TRBJ2-1, with 7 bases aligning to TRBD2. The trim removed 0 bases at V and 4 bases at J, leaving 3 bases unmatched. This CDR3 is built from 15 residues. Germline V lookup: CDR1 LGHNA, CDR2 YNFKEQ.

The chain couples TRBV7-9 to TRBJ1-4, with D possibly TRBD1 on 5 matching bases. The germline V and J ends were trimmed by 1 base and 3 bases, with 9 bases remaining between them. This CDR3 comprises 15 residues. Germline V gene data show CDR1 as SEHNR and CDR2 as FQNEAQ (reference sequence). This CDR3 reads CASSLGSRANEKLFF. The CDR3, as DNA: TGTGCCAGCAGCTTAGGAAGCAGGGCTAATGAAAAACTGTTTTTT.